The 9 T cell receptor beta chains presented below share a single source sample, sequenced in a study of human T cells and chemical hapten exposure. TCRdb itself ran the RACE reads through MiXCR, one entry per CDR3 protein. This sample yields 60,000 to 75,000 distinct CDR3 sequences, of which about 7% are seen a single time; 1.5% to 2% belongs to the top ten. Described time point: pre-sensitization, week 0. Stated treatment: therapeutic diphenylcyclopropenone sensitization with weekly scalp DPC. Sample: whole blood, taken in connection with sensitization to the hapten diphenylcyclopropenone (DPC). Every receptor here comes from a young woman with alopecia areata. Some clones in this sample may be carry-over from other donors' samples.

This clonotype was seen many times. The chain recombines TRBV7-9 with TRBJ2-5; 10 nucleotides line up with TRBD2. CDR1 and CDR2 from the germline V gene are SEHNR and FQNEAQ (reference sequence). This CDR3 spans 15 amino acids. The V gene end was trimmed by 2 bases and the J gene end by 2 bases; junction bases not matched to a gene: 2. CDR3 nucleotides: TGTGCCAGCAGCTTATCTAGCGGGAGACAAGAGACCCAGTACTTC. Translation gives CASSLSSGRQETQYF.

This clonotype was observed at least ten times. The DNA of the CDR3 is TGTGCTAGTGGTTTTGTTGGGGGCTATGGCTACACCTTC. Translating gives CASGFVGGYGYTF. V gene TRBV12-5 combines with J gene TRBJ1-2, with a weak D call TRBD1 (5 bases). In germline, CDR1 is LGHNT, CDR2 FRNRAP. CDR3 size: 13 residues. V dropped 3 bases and J dropped 4 bases, with 9 bases sitting between them.

This clonotype was counted many times. The J gene is TRBJ2-3, the V gene TRBV2; D unresolved. The germline CDR1 and CDR2 sequences are SNHLY and FYNNEI. This CDR3 has 12 amino acids. V lost 10 bases to trimming and J lost 4 bases, with 12 bases between them. This CDR3 is CATAITPDTQYF. In DNA form, the CDR3 reads TGTGCCACAGCGATAACTCCAGATACGCAGTATTTT.

V is TRBV21-1 and J is TRBJ1-2; TRBD1, as called in the table, went unchecked against the DNA. TRBV21-1 is a pseudogene. This CDR3 has 15 residues. CDR3 nucleotide sequence: TGTGCCAGCAGCTTGTGGGACAGGGGTAACTATGGCGACACCTTC. Protein sequence: CASSLWDRGNYGDTF.

There are many counts of this clonotype. J is TRBJ1-5 and V is TRBV5-5; 8 nucleotides line up with TRBD1. This CDR3 region has 15 residues. From germline, CDR1 is SGHKS and CDR2 YYEKEE (reference sequence). V was pared by 4 bases and J by 6 bases, with 9 bases of the junction left unmatched. CDR3 DNA: TGTGCCAGCAGCGAACGACAGGGGTTAGGTCAGCCCCAGCATTTT. Amino acid sequence: CASSERQGLGQPQHF.

Ten or more counts support this clonotype. J is TRBJ2-1 and V is TRBV20-1; perhaps TRBD2 as D (6 bases). Germline V gene lookup returns CDR1 DFQATT and CDR2 SNEGSKA (reference sequence). The CDR3 runs 13 residues. The V and J ends lost 1 base and 10 bases respectively, with 14 bases between them. The CDR3 protein is CSARGGGSLEQFF. CDR3 DNA sequence: TGCAGTGCTAGAGGGGGAGGATCGTTGGAGCAGTTCTTC.

This clonotype was recorded many times. The chain combines TRBV7-9 with TRBJ2-3; tentative D call: TRBD2 (5 bases). Trimming shortened V by 5 bases and J by 4 bases, and 16 bases separated the two germline ends. Per the germline V gene, CDR1 is SEHNR and CDR2 is FQNEAQ (reference sequence). The CDR3 runs to 15 residues. For the CDR3, the DNA is TGTGCCAGCAGCCCCGAGGAGGTGCTTTCAGATACGCAGTATTTT. Translation: CASSPEEVLSDTQYF. The variable domain in full, completed from reference TRBV7-9 and TRBJ2-3, reads DTGVSQNPRHKITKRGQNVTFRCDPISEHNRLYWYRQTLGQGPEFLTYFQNEAQLEKSRLLSDRFSAERPKGSFSTLEIQRTEQGDSAMYLCASSPEEVLSDTQYFGPGTRLTVL.

The chain employs TRBV3-1 and TRBJ1-6; TRBD1 might be the D (5 bases). V shed 1 base and J shed 8 bases, with 12 bases lying between them. Germline V gene sequence: CDR1 LGHDT, CDR2 YNNKEL (reference sequence). There are 15 residues in the CDR3. The CDR3 nucleotides are TGTGCCAGCAGCCAAGGGGGCTATAACTATTCACCCCTCCACTTT. As protein: CASSQGGYNYSPLHF.

This clonotype was seen many times. This rearrangement joins TRBV20-1 to TRBJ2-7, with 9 bases identical to TRBD2. CDR1 and CDR2 from the germline V gene are DFQATT and SNEGSKA (reference sequence). The CDR3 loop spans 14 amino acids. With V trimmed by 4 bases and J by 4 bases, 8 bases remained unmatched. The CDR3 nucleotides read TGCAGTGCTACCTTTAGCGGGGGTACATACGAGCAGTACTTC. Translating gives CSATFSGGTYEQYF.